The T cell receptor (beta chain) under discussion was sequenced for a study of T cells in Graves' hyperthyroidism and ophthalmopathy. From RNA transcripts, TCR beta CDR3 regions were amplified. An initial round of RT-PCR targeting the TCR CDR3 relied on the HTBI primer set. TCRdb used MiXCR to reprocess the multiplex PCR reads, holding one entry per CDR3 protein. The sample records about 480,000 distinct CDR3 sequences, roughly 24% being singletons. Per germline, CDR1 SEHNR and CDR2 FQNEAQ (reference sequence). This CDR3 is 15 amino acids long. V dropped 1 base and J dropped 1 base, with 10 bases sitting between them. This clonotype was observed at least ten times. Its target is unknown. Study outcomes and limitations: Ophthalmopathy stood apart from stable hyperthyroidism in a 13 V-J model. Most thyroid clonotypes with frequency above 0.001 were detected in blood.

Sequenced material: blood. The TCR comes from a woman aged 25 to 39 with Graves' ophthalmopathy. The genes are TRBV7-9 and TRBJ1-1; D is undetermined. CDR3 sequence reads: CASSLGARANTEAFF. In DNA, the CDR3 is TGTGCCAGCAGCTTAGGAGCCCGGGCGAACACTGAAGCTTTCTTT.